One T cell receptor (beta chain) is described in this entry. The antigen remains undetermined. A multiplex PCR was run with 60 Vbeta primers and 13 Jbeta primers. As processed by the authors: Later, some 75 million unique TCR beta chains were counted in an analysis, and about 10 million of them were shared. Using immunoSEQ multiplex PCR, the repertoire was profiled, and TCRdb retains in-frame clones only, with some absent. V, J and clone size are those of that table, while D and trimming were read from the DNA. The sample records under 100,000 clones, 9.5% to 13% being singletons. The data derive from a study of cytomegalovirus exposure and HLA in healthy donors. The CDR3 extends over 15 amino acids. CDR1 MDHEN and CDR2 SYDVKM come from the germline V gene. V was pared by 5 bases and J by 2 bases, with 8 bases of the junction left unmatched. Study-wide results and limits: The study reported that TCR beta sequences accurately predicted HLA-A and HLA-B alleles in most subjects.

This clonotype was obtained from a man in his 60s in good health and CMV-seropositive. The sequenced material came from PBMCs. The V gene is TRBV28, the J gene TRBJ2-7, with TRBD1 identical over 8 bases. This CDR3 is CASSPVDRVAYEQYV. The CDR3 DNA reads TGTGCCAGCAGTCCGGTGGACAGGGTAGCCTACGAGCAGTACGTC.